This record concerns one T cell receptor beta chain sequence. The antigen is unknown. Each sample's input was 200 to 250 ng genomic DNA, roughly 38,000 genome equivalents. From germline, CDR1 is SGHTA and CDR2 FQGTGA. The CDR3 loop spans 15 amino acids. These data are taken from a study of T cell clusters in autoimmune cytopenias. Study in general: The median distinct TRB clonotype count was under 3,000 per sample, from a median roughly 50,000 reads. Overall study results and limits: Primary autoimmune cytopenia patients appeared to lack physiological T cell clusters present in healthy donors. A dominant lymphoma-associated repertoire apparently masked the cluster-lack signature in secondary cytopenia versus chronic lymphocytic leukemia. TRB repertoire shifts in secondary cytopenia and chronic lymphocytic leukemia mostly reflected lymphoma, not autoimmunity.

TRB was amplified by touch-down multiplex PCR, primer pools A and B combined. TCRdb derives one entry per CDR3 protein from the multiplex PCR reads, leaving out DNA. The data show 4,500 to 6,000 distinct CDR3 sequences, and the top ten clones hold roughly 18%. The origin of this receptor is a human donor with an autoimmune cytopenia or autoimmune hepatitis (not recorded which). This sequence joins TRBV7-3 and TRBJ1-1. Sequenced sample: peripheral blood. CDR3 amino acids: CASSLTSIVNTEAFF.